These 26 T cell receptor beta chains were sequenced from one sample in a study of blood T cell repertoires in COVID-19. TCRdb's copy holds only in-frame clones and misses some; the assay was immunoSEQ multiplex PCR. Among fewer than 85,000 clones listed, approximately 79% were seen once. The specimen sequenced was peripheral blood. The receptors shown here come from a man between 60 and 75 years old with active or convalescent COVID-19.

The chain joins TRBV4-3 to TRBJ2-5; the match to TRBD2 covers 8 bases. The V segment lost 2 bases and the J segment 3 bases; nucleotides outside the gene matches: 11. The length of the CDR3 is 17 residues. Germline V gene lookup returns CDR1 LGHNA and CDR2 YSLEER. This chain's CDR3 is CASSQSKWEAGEETQYF. The CDR3 DNA is TGCGCCAGCAGCCAAAGTAAATGGGAAGCGGGGGAAGAGACCCAGTACTTC.

This clone was recorded once. This rearrangement joins TRBV30 to TRBJ1-5, with 8 bases fitting TRBD1. The V gene's germline CDR1 is GTSNPN and CDR2 SVGIG (reference sequence). Losses at the gene ends were 3 bases for V and 7 bases for J; bases not matched to a gene: 5. This CDR3 is built from 13 residues. Here the CDR3 reads CAWSEQGGQPQHF. CDR3 nucleotide sequence: TGTGCCTGGAGCGAACAGGGGGGCCAGCCCCAGCATTTT.

This clone rates as medium-sized. V gene TRBV4-1 combines with J gene TRBJ2-7, with a weak D call TRBD1 (6 bases). This CDR3 region has 15 residues. Germline V gene data show CDR1 as MGHRA and CDR2 as YSYEKL. V lost 0 bases, J lost 7 bases, and 16 bases lay in between. CDR3 DNA sequence: TGCGCCAGCAGCCAAGAGGGGGCGCAGAGCCGGGAGCAGTACTTC. Translated: CASSQEGAQSREQYF.

The genes are TRBV9 and TRBJ2-7, with 12 positions matching TRBD2. The V segment lost 0 bases and the J segment 1 base; nucleotides outside the gene matches: 5. The V gene's germline CDR1 is SGDLS and CDR2 YYNGEE. The CDR3 totals 17 residues. CDR3 region: CASSVAASGGGSYEQYF. CDR3 nucleotides: TGTGCCAGCAGCGTAGCGGCTAGCGGGGGGGGATCCTACGAGCAGTACTTC.

The chain carries TRBV29-1 and TRBJ1-2; D is perhaps TRBD1 (6 bases). This CDR3 spans 11 amino acids. Trimming shortened V by 3 bases and J by 6 bases, and 8 bases separated the two germline ends. Germline V CDR1 and CDR2: SQVTM, ANQGSEA. Written as DNA, the CDR3 is TGCAGCGTTGAGGGGGCCCATGGCTACACCTTC. Translating gives CSVEGAHGYTF.

The V gene is TRBV30, the J gene TRBJ2-7; 7 positions agree with TRBD2. Germline V gene sequence: CDR1 GTSNPN, CDR2 SVGIG (reference sequence). This CDR3 spans 15 amino acids. After removal of 1 base from V and 2 bases from J, the junction contained 8 bases not matched to a gene. For the CDR3, the DNA is TGTGCCTGGAGTGAACCGGGAGGAGACCCCTACGAGCAGTACTTC. Amino acid sequence: CAWSEPGGDPYEQYF.

This clone has more than one count but fewer than ten. This chain uses TRBV28 with TRBJ2-5; D possibly corresponds to TRBD2 (6 bases). Trimming took 4 bases from V and 2 from J, leaving 14 bases between them. The CDR3 sequence is 15 residues long. The germline CDR1 and CDR2 sequences are MDHEN and SYDVKM. CDR3 bases: TGTGCCAGCAGTTCCCGAGGGAGGATACAAGAGACCCAGTACTTC. Its translation is CASSSRGRIQETQYF.

The chain couples TRBV7-9 to TRBJ2-5, with a possible D match to TRBD1 (6 bases). This CDR3 contains 12 residues. Trimming removed 4 bases from V and 12 bases from J, with 15 bases in between. Per germline, CDR1 SEHNR and CDR2 FQNEAQ (reference sequence). CDR3 residues: CASSSRPGQEYF. CDR3 in DNA: TGTGCCAGCAGCTCCCGTCCGGGACAAGAGTACTTC.

The gene calls are TRBV6-6 and TRBJ1-2; TRBD1 is a possible D gene (5 bases). V lost 2 bases and J lost 1, with 11 bases in between. Germline values: CDR1 MNHNY, CDR2 SVGAGI (reference sequence). The CDR3 has 15 amino acids. The CDR3 sequence: CASSYGGNDNYGYTF. DNA of the CDR3: TGTGCCAGCAGTTACGGGGGGAACGATAACTATGGCTACACCTTC.

This chain uses TRBV24-1 with TRBJ1-1, with TRBD1 as a possible D gene (6 bases). The germline CDR1 and CDR2 sequences are KGHDR and SFDVKD. Between the trimmed V and J ends, which lost 5 bases and 1 base, there was a span of 10 bases. The CDR3 consists of 14 residues. The CDR3 DNA sequence: TGTGCCACCAGTGGGGCAGGGGCGAACACTGAAGCTTTCTTT. It specifies CATSGAGANTEAFF.

The chain combines TRBV29-1 with TRBJ1-4, with unresolved D. The CDR3 runs to 13 residues. V gave up 5 bases and J gave up 8 bases, with 15 bases separating them. Germline values: CDR1 SQVTM, CDR2 ANQGSEA. The CDR3 nucleotides are TGCAGCGTTCAAGGTTTTTCCGGGGAAAAACTGTTTTTT. Protein product: CSVQGFSGEKLFF.

The genes are TRBV15 and TRBJ2-2, with TRBD1 identical over 8 bases. Germline-derived CDR1 and CDR2 are LNHNV and YYDKDF (reference sequence). The CDR3 extends over 17 amino acids. The V segment lost 0 bases and the J segment 7 bases; nucleotides outside the gene matches: 10. CDR3 residues: CATSRDSGQGAIGELFF. The CDR3 nucleotides read TGTGCCACCAGCAGAGATTCCGGTCAGGGGGCAATCGGGGAGCTGTTTTTT.

In its sample, this clone was seen a few times. V gene TRBV19 combines with J gene TRBJ2-5; tentatively, D is TRBD1 (5 bases). Germline CDR1 is LNHDA and CDR2 is SQIVND (reference sequence). Trimming took off 7 bases at V and 1 base at J, with 13 bases between the two ends. CDR3 length: 14 residues. This chain's CDR3 is CASKTTGFQETQYF. Written as DNA, the CDR3 is TGTGCCAGTAAAACAACAGGCTTCCAAGAGACCCAGTACTTC.

This chain joins TRBV6-6 and TRBJ1-2; tentatively, D is TRBD1 (6 bases). V lost 4 bases and J 4 bases, leaving 13 bases between the germline ends. Germline CDR1 and CDR2: MNHNY and SVGAGI (reference sequence). This CDR3 contains 14 residues. The CDR3 nucleotides read TGTGCCAGCAGTTCGGGCAGGGGTAGCTATGGCTACACCTTC. The encoded protein is CASSSGRGSYGYTF.

The chain carries TRBV30 and TRBJ1-4; D is perhaps TRBD1 (5 bases). The V gene's germline CDR1 is GTSNPN and CDR2 SVGIG (reference sequence). Trimming took 5 bases from V and 3 from J, leaving 16 bases between them. The CDR3 covers 15 residues. CDR3 in amino acids: CAWQPTSGANEKLFF. The CDR3 nucleotides are TGTGCCTGGCAACCTACGTCGGGGGCTAATGAAAAACTGTTTTTT.

This clone was seen a few times. The V call is TRBV11-2, the J call TRBJ2-3, with 9 bases identical to TRBD1. The germline gives CDR1 SGHAT, CDR2 FQNNGV. The V segment lost 5 bases and the J segment 0 bases; nucleotides outside the gene matches: 6. The CDR3 spans 16 residues. CDR3 DNA sequence: TGTGCCAGCAGCCTCCTGACAGGGGGGAGCACAGATACGCAGTATTTT. It is translated as CASSLLTGGSTDTQYF.

This clone turned up a few times. The chain employs TRBV28 and TRBJ1-6, with 7 positions matching TRBD1. The CDR3 contains 14 residues. Trimming took 4 bases from V and 7 from J; bases not matched to a gene: 4. In germline, CDR1 is MDHEN, CDR2 SYDVKM. CDR3 region: CASSSPGQNSPLHF. Written as DNA, the CDR3 is TGTGCCAGCAGTTCCCCGGGACAGAATTCACCCCTCCACTTT.

J is TRBJ1-2 and V is TRBV27; D unresolved. In germline, CDR1 is MNHEY, CDR2 SMNVEV (reference sequence). This CDR3 contains 12 residues. Trimming took off 4 bases at V and 3 bases at J, with 6 bases between the two ends. Written as DNA, the CDR3 is TGTGCCAGCAGTTCCACAGACTATGGCTACACCTTC. Translation gives CASSSTDYGYTF.

The chain is built from TRBV4-3 and TRBJ2-3; a possible D gene is TRBD2 (6 bases). The CDR3 runs to 15 residues. CDR1 and CDR2 (germline): LGHNA, YSLEER. Trimming took off 1 base at V and 3 bases at J, with 11 bases between the two ends. The CDR3 nucleotides are TGCGCCAGCAGCCAAGGACTAGACGAGACAGATACGCAGTATTTT. Protein sequence: CASSQGLDETDTQYF.

This chain joins TRBV5-1 and TRBJ1-4, with 7 positions matching TRBD1. The V gene's germline CDR1 is SGHRS and CDR2 YFSETQ. The CDR3 is 16 residues long. V was clipped by 0 bases and J by 2 bases; unmatched bases: 4. The CDR3 DNA sequence: TGCGCCAGCAGCTTGGACAGGGGTGGGACTAATGAAAAACTGTTTTTT. The encoded protein is CASSLDRGGTNEKLFF.

This clone occurred once. The genes are TRBV6-5 and TRBJ1-1; D is uncertain. Germline lookup yields CDR1 MNHEY and CDR2 SVGAGI. V was trimmed by 4 bases and J by 1 base, leaving 4 bases between them. This CDR3 is 12 amino acids long. DNA for the CDR3: TGTGCCAGCAGTTCAGGGAACACTGAAGCTTTCTTT. Translated: CASSSGNTEAFF.

This clone was picked up a small number of times. The chain links TRBV11-1 to TRBJ2-5; the match to TRBD2 covers 10 bases. V dropped 5 bases and J dropped 6; count of bases not matched to a gene: 6. This CDR3 is 14 amino acids long. Germline loops: CDR1 SGHAT, CDR2 FQDESV (reference sequence). The DNA for the CDR3 is TGTGCCAGCAGCGAACCTAGCGGGGGAAAGACCCAGTACTTC. This encodes CASSEPSGGKTQYF.

The chain combines TRBV7-2 with TRBJ2-3; 8 bases agree with TRBD2. The CDR3 loop spans 12 amino acids. Looked up from germline, CDR1 is SGHTA and CDR2 is FQGNSA. The ends lost 7 bases at V and 6 bases at J; junction bases unmatched: 3. The CDR3 coding sequence is TGTGCCAGCAAAGCGGGGGAGGATACGCAGTATTTT. It codes for CASKAGEDTQYF.

The chain couples TRBV7-2 to TRBJ2-3; 10 bases map to TRBD2. After removal of 3 bases from V and 1 base from J, the junction contained 4 bases not matched to a gene. This CDR3 contains 16 residues. CDR1 is SGHTA and CDR2 is FQGNSA in the germline V gene. DNA for the CDR3: TGTGCCAGCAGCTTCGTAAGCGGGGGGGGCACAGATACGCAGTATTTT. Protein: CASSFVSGGGTDTQYF. Full variable domain (remainder filled in from reference TRBV7-2 and TRBJ2-3): GAGVSQSPSNKVTEKGKDVELRCDPISGHTALYWYRQSLGQGLEFLIYFQGNSAPDKSGLPSDRFSAERTGGSVSTLTIQRTQQEDSAVYLCASSFVSGGGTDTQYFGPGTRLTVL.

V and J are TRBV5-5 and TRBJ1-1; the D gene is possibly TRBD1 (6 bases). Per the germline V gene, CDR1 is SGHKS and CDR2 is YYEKEE (reference sequence). Trimming left V 2 bases short and J 0 bases short, with 11 bases between. The CDR3 sequence is 15 residues long. CDR3 sequence: CASSLLTGMNTEAFF. CDR3 DNA sequence: TGTGCCAGCAGCTTATTGACAGGCATGAACACTGAAGCTTTCTTT.

This clone was counted only a few times. The V call is TRBV6-5, the J call TRBJ1-5; D not resolved. Trimming took off 0 bases at V and 7 bases at J, with 16 bases between the two ends. Germline CDR1 is MNHEY and CDR2 is SVGAGI. There are 16 residues in the CDR3. The CDR3 protein is CASSYSPAGEGQPQHF. The CDR3, as DNA: TGTGCCAGCAGTTACTCCCCAGCAGGTGAGGGACAGCCCCAGCATTTT.